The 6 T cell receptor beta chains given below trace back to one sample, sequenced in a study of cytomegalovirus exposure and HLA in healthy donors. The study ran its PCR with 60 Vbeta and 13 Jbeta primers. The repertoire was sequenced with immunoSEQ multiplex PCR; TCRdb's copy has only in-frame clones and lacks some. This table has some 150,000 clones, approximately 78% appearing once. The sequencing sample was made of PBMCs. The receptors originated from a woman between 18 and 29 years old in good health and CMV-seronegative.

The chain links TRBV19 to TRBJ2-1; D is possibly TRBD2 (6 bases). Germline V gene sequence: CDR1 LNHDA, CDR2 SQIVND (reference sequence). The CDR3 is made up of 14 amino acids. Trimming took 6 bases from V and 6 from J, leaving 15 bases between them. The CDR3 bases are TGTGCCAGTAGCAGTGGGGGGAGGTTCAATGAGCAGTTCTTC. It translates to CASSSGGRFNEQFF.

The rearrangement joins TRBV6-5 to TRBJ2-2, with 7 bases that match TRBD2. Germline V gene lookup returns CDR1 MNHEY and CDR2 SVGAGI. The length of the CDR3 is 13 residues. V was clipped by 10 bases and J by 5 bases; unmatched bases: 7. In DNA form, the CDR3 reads TGTGCCACCCAGACTAGCAGTACCGGGGAGCTGTTTTTT. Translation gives CATQTSSTGELFF.

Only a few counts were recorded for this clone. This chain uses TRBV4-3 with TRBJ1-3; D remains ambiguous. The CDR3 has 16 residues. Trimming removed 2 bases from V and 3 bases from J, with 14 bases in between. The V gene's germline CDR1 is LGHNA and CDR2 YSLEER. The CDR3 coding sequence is TGCGCCAGCAGCCAACAAAACAGAGTAGTTGGAAACACCATATATTTT. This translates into CASSQQNRVVGNTIYF.

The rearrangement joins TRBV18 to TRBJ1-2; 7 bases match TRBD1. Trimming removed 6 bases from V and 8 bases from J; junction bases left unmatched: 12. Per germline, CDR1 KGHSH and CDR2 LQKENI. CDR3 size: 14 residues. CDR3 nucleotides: TGTGCCAGCTCTCCGGGACAGAACTCGTGGGGCTACACCTTC. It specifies CASSPGQNSWGYTF.

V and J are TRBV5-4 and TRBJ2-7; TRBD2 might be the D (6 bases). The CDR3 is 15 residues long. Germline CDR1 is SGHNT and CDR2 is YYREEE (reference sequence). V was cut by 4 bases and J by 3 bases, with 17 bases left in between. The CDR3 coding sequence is TGTGCCAGCAGCATACCGGGAGATTCCAACTACGAGCAGTACTTC. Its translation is CASSIPGDSNYEQYF.

The CDR3 region has the DNA TGTGCCAGCAGCAGGGGGCAGGGCACCGGGGAGCTGTTTTTT. Its protein product is CASSRGQGTGELFF. The chain combines TRBV6-5 with TRBJ2-2; TRBD1 matches 8 bases. CDR3 length: 14 residues. With V trimmed by 6 bases and J by 4 bases, 4 bases remained unmatched. Germline CDR1 and CDR2: MNHEY and SVGAGI.